Listed below are T cell receptor beta chains from one sample, sequenced in a study of cytomegalovirus exposure and HLA in healthy donors. Only in-frame clones appear in the TCRdb table, and some are missing; sequencing was by immunoSEQ multiplex PCR. This sample has 90,000 to 100,000 clones, with around four fifths found just once. The sequencing input was PBMCs. These receptors came from a woman in her thirties or forties in good health and CMV-seronegative. Both conserved end residues are part of each CDR3. A D gene is named only where the DNA matches it firmly. Size is stated for part of the rows, as once, few or many counts, or as a class when the clone is expanded.

NA NA TRBJ2-1 TRBV29-1 CSVDGASGGIYNEQFF
NA NA TRBJ1-6 TRBV5-1 CASSSPQPGINSPLHF
NA NA TRBJ1-5 TRBV5-1 CASSFGSNQPQHF
NA NA TRBJ2-7 TRBV6-6 CASSYLGATYEQYF
NA NA TRBJ2-5 TRBV20-1 CSLPVQETQYF
NA NA TRBJ2-5 TRBV7-9 CASSLSATRETQYF
many NA TRBJ1-5 TRBV6-5 CASSPRRDNQPQHF
NA TRBD1 TRBJ1-1 TRBV4-1 CASSQGWGQGSVAEAFF
NA NA TRBJ1-1 TRBV20-1 CSARRVLEAFF
NA TRBD1 TRBJ2-3 TRBV27 CASSLQGATDTQYF
NA NA TRBJ1-5 TRBV5-8 CASSLEFRTANNQPQHF
NA NA TRBJ2-2 TRBV5-4 CASSLAGGKTGELFF
NA NA TRBJ2-2 TRBV7-9 CASSFPGGDPNTGELFF
NA TRBD1 TRBJ2-7 TRBV2 CASSTPGQSSYEQYF
NA NA TRBJ1-2 TRBV5-4 CASSLWGRMAPNYGYTF
NA TRBD1 TRBJ2-1 TRBV4-1 CASSQEDRVNEQFF
once NA TRBJ1-3 TRBV6-1 CASSEGAAQFSGNTIYF
NA NA TRBJ1-5 TRBV7-8 CASSSQGVRQPQHF
NA TRBD2 TRBJ2-7 TRBV7-2 CASSSQGGGASEQYF
NA TRBD1 TRBJ1-5 TRBV9 CASSSGTGGPSSNQPQHF
NA NA TRBJ1-5 TRBV27 CASSLNSLKPQHF
NA TRBD1 TRBJ1-1 TRBV7-9 CASSPPGTGINTEAFF
NA NA TRBJ2-7 TRBV2 CASSGANTEKQYF
NA NA TRBJ2-7 TRBV10-3 CAISRDNHEQYF
once NA TRBJ2-5 TRBV20-1 CSARDVSGQYF
NA NA TRBJ2-5 TRBV2 CASSLVTKTQYF
NA NA TRBJ1-1 TRBV11-3 CASSSRGMGLNTEAFF
NA TRBD2 TRBJ2-7 TRBV10-3 CAISAGGLSYEQYF
NA NA TRBJ1-1 TRBV6-5 CASSYEGNGEAFF